Following are 5 T cell receptor beta chains from one sample sequenced in a study of blood T cells in healthy people across ages. It was with a sample-barcoded 5' primer and a J-beta primer mix that a second PCR of roughly 6 to 11 cycles was run. Each CDR3 protein is one row after TCRdb ran MiXCR on the 5' RACE reads. This sample has approximately 2,000,000 distinct CDR3 sequences, with roughly two fifths found just once. Sequenced material: blood. The receptors were gathered from a human donor in good health.

CDR3 sequence (DNA): TGTGCCAGCAATCAAGTGTGGGGGCGTGTGGCGCCCTACGAGCAGTACTTC. It encodes CASNQVWGRVAPYEQYF. The gene calls are TRBV28 and TRBJ2-5, with TRBD1 as a possible D gene (6 bases). The J call could be wrong; TRBJ2-7 is a better fit for the DNA end. Looked up from germline, CDR1 is MDHEN and CDR2 is SYDVKM. The CDR3 contains 17 residues.

The chain combines TRBV12-3 or TRBV12-4 with TRBJ1-1; D perhaps matches TRBD1 (5 bases). The CDR3 consists of 13 residues. V shed 7 bases and J shed 4 bases, with 13 bases lying between them. The CDR3 sequence is CASTPGGGTEAFF. The CDR3 DNA sequence: TGTGCCAGCACTCCTGGGGGGGGCACTGAAGCTTTCTTT.

The V call is TRBV29-1, the J call TRBJ2-1; D could derive from TRBD1 or TRBD2 (5 bases each). The CDR3 has 13 residues. Germline CDR1 is SQVTM and CDR2 is ANQGSEA. V dropped 1 base and J dropped 6 bases, with 10 bases sitting between them. The CDR3 nucleotides are TGCAGCGTTGAAGTCTCAGGGAGCAATGAGCAGTTCTTC. This encodes CSVEVSGSNEQFF.

This chain joins TRBV9 and TRBJ2-1, with D unresolved. The CDR3 spans 15 residues. Trimming cost V 2 bases and J 3 bases, with 12 bases left between them. From germline, CDR1 is SGDLS and CDR2 YYNGEE. The CDR3 is CASSVGLSLYNEQFF. The CDR3 coding sequence is TGTGCCAGCAGCGTTGGGCTAAGCCTCTACAATGAGCAGTTCTTC.

This clonotype was observed a handful of times. The J gene is TRBJ2-1, the V gene TRBV11-2, with D maybe TRBD2 (6 bases). V lost 5 bases to trimming and J lost 4 bases, with 15 bases between them. The CDR3 runs 15 residues. Germline lookup yields CDR1 SGHAT and CDR2 FQNNGV. The CDR3 DNA reads as TGTGCCAGCAGCCACACGGCTAGCGAGTACAATGAGCAGTTCTTC. Encoded protein: CASSHTASEYNEQFF.